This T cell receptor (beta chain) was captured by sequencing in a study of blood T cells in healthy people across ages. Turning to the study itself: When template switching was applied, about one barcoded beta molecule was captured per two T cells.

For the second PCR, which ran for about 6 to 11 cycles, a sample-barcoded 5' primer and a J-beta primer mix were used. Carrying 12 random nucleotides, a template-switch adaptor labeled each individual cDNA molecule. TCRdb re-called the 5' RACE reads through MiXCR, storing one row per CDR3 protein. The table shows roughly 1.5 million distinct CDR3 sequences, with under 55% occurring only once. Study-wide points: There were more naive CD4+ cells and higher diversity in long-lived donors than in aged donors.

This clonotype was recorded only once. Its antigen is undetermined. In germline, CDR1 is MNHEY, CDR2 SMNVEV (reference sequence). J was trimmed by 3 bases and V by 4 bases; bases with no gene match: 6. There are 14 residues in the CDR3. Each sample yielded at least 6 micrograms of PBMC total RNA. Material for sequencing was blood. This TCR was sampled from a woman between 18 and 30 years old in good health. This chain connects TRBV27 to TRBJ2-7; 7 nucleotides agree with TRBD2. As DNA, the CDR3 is TGTGCCAGCAGTTCTCGGGGAGGGAACTACGAGCAGTACTTC. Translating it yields CASSSRGGNYEQYF.